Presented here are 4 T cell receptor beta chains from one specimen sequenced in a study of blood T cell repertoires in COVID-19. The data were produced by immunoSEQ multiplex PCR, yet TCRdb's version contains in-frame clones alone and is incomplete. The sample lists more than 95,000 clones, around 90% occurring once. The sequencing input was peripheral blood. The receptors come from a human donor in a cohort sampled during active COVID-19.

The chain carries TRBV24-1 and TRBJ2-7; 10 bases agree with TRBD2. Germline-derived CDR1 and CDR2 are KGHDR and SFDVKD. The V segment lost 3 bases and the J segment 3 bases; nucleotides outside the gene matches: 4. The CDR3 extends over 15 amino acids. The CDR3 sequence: CATSDRRTSGYEQYF. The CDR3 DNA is TGTGCCACCAGTGATCGCCGGACTAGCGGCTACGAGCAGTACTTC.

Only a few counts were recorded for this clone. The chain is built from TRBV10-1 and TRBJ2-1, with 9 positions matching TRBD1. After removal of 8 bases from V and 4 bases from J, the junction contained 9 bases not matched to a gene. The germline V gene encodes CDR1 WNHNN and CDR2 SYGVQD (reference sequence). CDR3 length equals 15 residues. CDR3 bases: TGCGCCAGCTTTCCCGGGACAGGGCGATACAATGAGCAGTTCTTC. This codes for CASFPGTGRYNEQFF.

CDR3 residues: CASSNQGRMNTEAFF. CDR3 bases: TGTGCCAGCAGCAACCAGGGGCGAATGAACACTGAAGCTTTCTTT. The chain combines TRBV5-4 with TRBJ1-1; D is possibly TRBD1 (6 bases). The CDR3 totals 15 residues. CDR1 SGHNT and CDR2 YYREEE come from the germline V gene (reference sequence). V was pared by 4 bases and J by 0 bases, with 13 bases between.

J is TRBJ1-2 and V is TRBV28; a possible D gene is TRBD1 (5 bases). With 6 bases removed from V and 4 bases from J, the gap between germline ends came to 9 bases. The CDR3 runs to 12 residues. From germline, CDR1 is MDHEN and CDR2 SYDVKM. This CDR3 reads CASSPTAYGYTF. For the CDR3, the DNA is TGTGCCAGCAGCCCGACAGCCTATGGCTACACCTTC.